This TCR beta chain was recorded in a study of T-cell reconstitution after alpha-beta-depleted transplantation in children. Unique molecular identifiers were incorporated into the prepared TCRbeta library. TCRdb ran MiXCR on the PCR reads and lists one entry per CDR3 protein. The sample yields 490,000 or so distinct CDR3 sequences, about 12% seen once. The CDR3 extends over 15 amino acids. Trimming stripped 1 base from V and 5 bases from J, with 14 bases between. Per germline, CDR1 MNHEY and CDR2 SMNVEV (reference sequence). This clonotype was picked up a small number of times. This specimen consisted of PBMCs from the stem cell graft donor, obtained from the stem cell graft. The receptor comes from a human donor who donated a stem cell graft to a child with combined immunodeficiency. The rearrangement links TRBV27 to TRBJ2-5; D may be TRBD1 or TRBD2 (6 bases each). This CDR3 reads CASSLLRGLMETQYF. In nucleotides, the CDR3 is TGTGCCAGCAGTTTATTACGGGGGCTCATGGAGACCCAGTACTTC.